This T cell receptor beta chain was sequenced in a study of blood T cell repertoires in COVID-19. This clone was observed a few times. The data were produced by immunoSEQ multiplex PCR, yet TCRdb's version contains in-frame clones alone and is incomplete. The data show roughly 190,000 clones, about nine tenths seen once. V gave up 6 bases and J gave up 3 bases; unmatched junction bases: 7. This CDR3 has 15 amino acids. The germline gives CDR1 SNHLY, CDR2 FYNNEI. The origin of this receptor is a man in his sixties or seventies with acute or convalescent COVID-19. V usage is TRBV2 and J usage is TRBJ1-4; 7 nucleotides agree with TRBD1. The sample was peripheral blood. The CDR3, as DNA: TGTGCCAGCAGCATCAACAGGGGAGCTAATGAAAAACTGTTTTTT. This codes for CASSINRGANEKLFF.